A selection of T cell receptor beta chains follows, all from one sample in a study of cytomegalovirus exposure and HLA in healthy donors. Sequencing was performed with immunoSEQ multiplex PCR; in TCRdb, only in-frame clones are kept and a portion is missing. The data show roughly 150,000 clones, 75% to 80% seen once. Input material: PBMCs. The receptors were gathered from a male donor in good health and CMV-seronegative. The CDR3 runs from the conserved cysteine through the conserved F or W. Fields, in order: D gene, J gene, V gene, clone size, CDR3 DNA, CDR3 protein. The D gene is left open where the match is weak. The listing skips clone size in some rows; elsewhere it reads once, few, many or a size class.

D gene: NA
J gene: TRBJ1-3
V gene: TRBV5-1
clone size: NA
CDR3 DNA: TGCGCCAGCAGCCCAAACGCGGATTCTGGATTGAACACCATATATTTT
CDR3 protein: CASSPNADSGLNTIYF

D gene: NA
J gene: TRBJ2-7
V gene: TRBV9
clone size: NA
CDR3 DNA: TGTGCCAGCAGCGCCGACGAGCAGTACTTC
CDR3 protein: CASSADEQYF

D gene: TRBD1
J gene: TRBJ1-2
V gene: TRBV19
clone size: NA
CDR3 DNA: TGTGCCAGTAGTCCCATAATGACAGGGGGGACATATGGCTACACCTTC
CDR3 protein: CASSPIMTGGTYGYTF

D gene: NA
J gene: TRBJ2-7
V gene: TRBV2
clone size: NA
CDR3 DNA: TGTGCCAGCAGGGGGGCCTTCCGCTACGAGCAGTACTTC
CDR3 protein: CASRGAFRYEQYF

D gene: NA
J gene: TRBJ1-6
V gene: TRBV27
clone size: NA
CDR3 DNA: TGTGCCAGCAGTTCTCAGGGCTCTAATTCACCCCTCCACTTT
CDR3 protein: CASSSQGSNSPLHF

D gene: TRBD1
J gene: TRBJ1-2
V gene: TRBV29-1
clone size: NA
CDR3 DNA: TGCAGCGTGGAGGGGGACAGGCGGACTAATTATGGCTACACCTTC
CDR3 protein: CSVEGDRRTNYGYTF

D gene: TRBD2
J gene: TRBJ2-3
V gene: TRBV6-6
clone size: NA
CDR3 DNA: TGTGCCAGCAGGCCTCCTAGCGGGAGGACAGATACGCAGTATTTT
CDR3 protein: CASRPPSGRTDTQYF

D gene: NA
J gene: TRBJ1-2
V gene: TRBV4-2
clone size: NA
CDR3 DNA: TGTGCCAGCAGCCAGGAACAGGGTGGCTATGGCTACACCTTC
CDR3 protein: CASSQEQGGYGYTF

D gene: NA
J gene: TRBJ1-2
V gene: TRBV7-6
clone size: NA
CDR3 DNA: TGTGCCAGCAGCTCCAGGGATGGGAACTATGGCTACACCTTC
CDR3 protein: CASSSRDGNYGYTF

D gene: NA
J gene: TRBJ2-7
V gene: TRBV30
clone size: few
CDR3 DNA: TGTGCCTGGAGTGTAGGGGTGGGCGAGCAGTACTTC
CDR3 protein: CAWSVGVGEQYF

D gene: TRBD1
J gene: TRBJ2-7
V gene: TRBV7-9
clone size: NA
CDR3 DNA: TGTGCCAGCAGCTTCGGGACAGGGACCTCCCCCTACGAGCAGTACTTC
CDR3 protein: CASSFGTGTSPYEQYF

D gene: NA
J gene: TRBJ1-2
V gene: TRBV6-5
clone size: NA
CDR3 DNA: TGTGCCAGCAGTTCCACCGGGCAGGGAGGTATCTATGGCTACACCTTC
CDR3 protein: CASSSTGQGGIYGYTF

D gene: TRBD2
J gene: TRBJ2-2
V gene: TRBV5-4
clone size: NA
CDR3 DNA: TGTGCCAGCAGCTTGGCGGTGGGCGGGGGAGCCGGGGAGCTGTTTTTT
CDR3 protein: CASSLAVGGGAGELFF

D gene: NA
J gene: TRBJ2-5
V gene: TRBV14
clone size: NA
CDR3 DNA: TGTGCCAGCAGCCAAGATTTTGGGCAGGCCTTTGGGACCCAGTACTTC
CDR3 protein: CASSQDFGQAFGTQYF

D gene: NA
J gene: TRBJ2-5
V gene: TRBV30
clone size: NA
CDR3 DNA: TGTGCCTGGAGTATGGCTGAGACCCAGTACTTC
CDR3 protein: CAWSMAETQYF

D gene: NA
J gene: TRBJ1-1
V gene: TRBV11-2
clone size: NA
CDR3 DNA: TGTGCCAGCAGCCCTGACAGGTCCGAAGCTTTCTTT
CDR3 protein: CASSPDRSEAFF

D gene: NA
J gene: TRBJ2-3
V gene: TRBV29-1
clone size: NA
CDR3 DNA: TGCAGCCTTCTGGCGGGAGATACGCAGTATTTT
CDR3 protein: CSLLAGDTQYF

D gene: TRBD1
J gene: TRBJ1-2
V gene: TRBV4-3
clone size: NA
CDR3 DNA: TGCGCCAGCAGCCAGGGGGGACAGGGGGTGGCATATGGCTACACCTTC
CDR3 protein: CASSQGGQGVAYGYTF

D gene: NA
J gene: TRBJ1-1
V gene: TRBV7-2
clone size: NA
CDR3 DNA: TGTGCCAGCAGCTGGGGGCCAGGGGTAAGTGGAACTGAAGCTTTCTTT
CDR3 protein: CASSWGPGVSGTEAFF

D gene: TRBD1
J gene: TRBJ1-1
V gene: TRBV2
clone size: NA
CDR3 DNA: TGTGCCAGCAGTGCCCGGGACAGGAACACTGAAGCTTTCTTT
CDR3 protein: CASSARDRNTEAFF

D gene: NA
J gene: TRBJ1-2
V gene: TRBV7-9
clone size: NA
CDR3 DNA: TGTGCCAGCAGCTTAGCTTGGCAGGGGAGAAATGACAACTATGGCTACACCTTC
CDR3 protein: CASSLAWQGRNDNYGYTF

D gene: TRBD2
J gene: TRBJ2-3
V gene: TRBV10-3
clone size: NA
CDR3 DNA: TGTGCCATCAGTGCCGGGGCTAGCGGGAGGGGCACAGATACGCAGTATTTT
CDR3 protein: CAISAGASGRGTDTQYF

D gene: NA
J gene: TRBJ2-5
V gene: TRBV18
clone size: NA
CDR3 DNA: TGTGCCAGCTCATCCGGGTTGGAAGAGACCCAGTACTTC
CDR3 protein: CASSSGLEETQYF

D gene: NA
J gene: TRBJ2-3
V gene: TRBV27
clone size: NA
CDR3 DNA: TGTGCCAGCTATAGGTCTAGCTCTAGCACAGATACGCAGTATTTT
CDR3 protein: CASYRSSSSTDTQYF

D gene: NA
J gene: TRBJ2-3
V gene: TRBV6-1
clone size: NA
CDR3 DNA: TGTGCCAGCAGTGGGGGTCCGGGCGGGGCTGCTAGCACAGATACGCAGTATTTT
CDR3 protein: CASSGGPGGAASTDTQYF

D gene: TRBD1
J gene: TRBJ1-2
V gene: TRBV7-8
clone size: NA
CDR3 DNA: TGTGCCAGCAGCTTAGGGCAGGGGGCCGGCTATGGCTACACCTTC
CDR3 protein: CASSLGQGAGYGYTF

D gene: TRBD2
J gene: TRBJ2-7
V gene: TRBV6-6
clone size: NA
CDR3 DNA: TGTGCCAGCAGTCCCGGGACTAGCGGCTACGAGCAGTACTTC
CDR3 protein: CASSPGTSGYEQYF

D gene: TRBD2
J gene: TRBJ2-1
V gene: TRBV5-1
clone size: NA
CDR3 DNA: TGCGCCAGCAGCAGCGGGGGGACTAGCGGGAGTAATGAGCAGTTCTTC
CDR3 protein: CASSSGGTSGSNEQFF

D gene: NA
J gene: TRBJ1-4
V gene: TRBV9
clone size: NA
CDR3 DNA: TGTGCCAGCAGCGTAATGGGGCTTTCTAATGAAAAACTGTTTTTT
CDR3 protein: CASSVMGLSNEKLFF

D gene: TRBD2
J gene: TRBJ2-5
V gene: TRBV5-1
clone size: NA
CDR3 DNA: TGCGCCAGCAGCCCGACTAGCGGGGGACCAGAGACCCAGTACTTC
CDR3 protein: CASSPTSGGPETQYF

D gene: NA
J gene: TRBJ1-4
V gene: TRBV6-1
clone size: once
CDR3 DNA: TGTGCCAGCAGACTTGAACCGGGGGAAAAACTGTTTTTT
CDR3 protein: CASRLEPGEKLFF

D gene: NA
J gene: TRBJ1-1
V gene: TRBV28
clone size: NA
CDR3 DNA: TGTGCCAGCCATAACACTGAAGCTTTCTTT
CDR3 protein: CASHNTEAFF

D gene: TRBD1
J gene: TRBJ2-2
V gene: TRBV5-6
clone size: NA
CDR3 DNA: TGTGCCAGCAGCTACGGGGACAGGCTGAACACCGGGGAGCTGTTTTTT
CDR3 protein: CASSYGDRLNTGELFF

D gene: TRBD2
J gene: TRBJ2-7
V gene: TRBV9
clone size: NA
CDR3 DNA: TGTGCCAGCAGCCCCATGGGACTAGCGGGGGATTACGAGCAGTACTTC
CDR3 protein: CASSPMGLAGDYEQYF

D gene: NA
J gene: TRBJ2-7
V gene: TRBV27
clone size: few
CDR3 DNA: TGTGCCGTGCAGGGTCTTTTGCGAGAGCAGTACTTC
CDR3 protein: CAVQGLLREQYF

D gene: NA
J gene: TRBJ2-1
V gene: TRBV23-1
clone size: once
CDR3 DNA: TGCGCCAGCAGTCCACGGACAGCCTCCTACAATGAGCAGTTCTTC
CDR3 protein: CASSPRTASYNEQFF

D gene: TRBD1
J gene: TRBJ2-7
V gene: TRBV5-6
clone size: NA
CDR3 DNA: TGTGCCAGCAGCTCGGGACAGTCTTCCTACGAGCAGTACTTC
CDR3 protein: CASSSGQSSYEQYF

D gene: NA
J gene: TRBJ1-2
V gene: TRBV18
clone size: NA
CDR3 DNA: TGTGCCAGCTCACCTAATCCCTACGGCTACACCTTC
CDR3 protein: CASSPNPYGYTF

D gene: TRBD1
J gene: TRBJ1-5
V gene: TRBV7-8
clone size: NA
CDR3 DNA: TGTGCCAGCAGCTTGCAGGGACAGGGAAACAATCAGCCCCAGCATTTT
CDR3 protein: CASSLQGQGNNQPQHF

D gene: TRBD1
J gene: TRBJ1-1
V gene: TRBV7-3
clone size: few
CDR3 DNA: TGTGCCAGCAGCCCCACAGGGGGCACTGAAGCTTTCTTT
CDR3 protein: CASSPTGGTEAFF

D gene: NA
J gene: TRBJ2-2
V gene: TRBV5-4
clone size: NA
CDR3 DNA: TGTGCCAGCAGCTTGGAGGGGATCGGGGAGCTGTTTTTT
CDR3 protein: CASSLEGIGELFF

D gene: TRBD2
J gene: TRBJ2-7
V gene: TRBV14
clone size: once
CDR3 DNA: TGTGCCAGCAGCCCCCTAGCGGGAGAAAGGACCTACGAGCAGTACTTC
CDR3 protein: CASSPLAGERTYEQYF

D gene: NA
J gene: TRBJ1-1
V gene: TRBV6-5
clone size: once
CDR3 DNA: TGTGCCAGCAGTAACACACAGAACACTGAAGCTTTCTTT
CDR3 protein: CASSNTQNTEAFF

D gene: NA
J gene: TRBJ1-2
V gene: TRBV19
clone size: NA
CDR3 DNA: TGTGCCAGTAGGATGGGGGGATTCTATGGCTACACCTTC
CDR3 protein: CASRMGGFYGYTF

D gene: TRBD1
J gene: TRBJ1-1
V gene: TRBV7-9
clone size: once
CDR3 DNA: TGTGCCAGCAGCCCACAGGGGCGGTTGGGCACTGAAGCTTTCTTT
CDR3 protein: CASSPQGRLGTEAFF

D gene: TRBD1
J gene: TRBJ2-7
V gene: TRBV5-6
clone size: once
CDR3 DNA: TGTGCCAGCAGCTCACGGATCTGGACAGGGGTCAACTACGAGCAGTACTTC
CDR3 protein: CASSSRIWTGVNYEQYF

D gene: NA
J gene: TRBJ1-1
V gene: TRBV30
clone size: NA
CDR3 DNA: TGTGCCTGTGGAAGGGGGAACACTGAAGCTTTCTTT
CDR3 protein: CACGRGNTEAFF

D gene: TRBD1
J gene: TRBJ1-4
V gene: TRBV2
clone size: NA
CDR3 DNA: TGTGCCAGCAGTCCGATGACAGGGTCGAATGAAAAACTGTTTTTT
CDR3 protein: CASSPMTGSNEKLFF

D gene: NA
J gene: TRBJ2-7
V gene: TRBV5-1
clone size: once
CDR3 DNA: TGCGCCAGCAGCTTGAATTCGGCAGGGCGGAACGAGCAGTACTTC
CDR3 protein: CASSLNSAGRNEQYF

D gene: NA
J gene: TRBJ2-6
V gene: TRBV5-4
clone size: NA
CDR3 DNA: TGTGCCAGCAGCTCCCCCTATCGGGCCAACGTCCTGACTTTC
CDR3 protein: CASSSPYRANVLTF

D gene: TRBD2
J gene: TRBJ2-1
V gene: TRBV10-3
clone size: few
CDR3 DNA: TGTGCCATCAGTGAGCCTAGCGGGGGGCCCTCCTACAATGAGCAGTTCTTC
CDR3 protein: CAISEPSGGPSYNEQFF